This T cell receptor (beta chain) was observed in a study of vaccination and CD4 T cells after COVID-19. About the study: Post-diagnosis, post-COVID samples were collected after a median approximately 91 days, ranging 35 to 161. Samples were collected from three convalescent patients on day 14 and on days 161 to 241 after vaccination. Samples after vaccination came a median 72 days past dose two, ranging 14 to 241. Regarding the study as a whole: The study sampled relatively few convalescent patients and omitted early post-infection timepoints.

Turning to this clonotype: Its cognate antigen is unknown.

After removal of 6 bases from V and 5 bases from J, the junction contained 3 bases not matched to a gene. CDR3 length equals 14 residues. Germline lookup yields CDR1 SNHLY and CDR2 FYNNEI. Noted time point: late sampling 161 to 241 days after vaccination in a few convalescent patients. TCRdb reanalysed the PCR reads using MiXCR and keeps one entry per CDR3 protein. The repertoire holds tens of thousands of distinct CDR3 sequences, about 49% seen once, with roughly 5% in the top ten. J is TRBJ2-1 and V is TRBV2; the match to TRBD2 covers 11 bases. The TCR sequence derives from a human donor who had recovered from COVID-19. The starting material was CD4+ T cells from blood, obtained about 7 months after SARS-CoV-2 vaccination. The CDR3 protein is CASSSSGRHNEQFF. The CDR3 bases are TGTGCCAGCAGCTCTAGCGGGAGGCACAATGAGCAGTTCTTC.